The 21 T cell receptor beta chains presented below share a single source sample, sequenced in a study of T cells in Graves' hyperthyroidism and ophthalmopathy. Amplification targeted TCR beta CDR3 regions from RNA transcripts. Researchers ran a first-round RT-PCR on the TCR CDR3 using the HTBI primer set. TCRdb reprocessed the multiplex PCR reads via MiXCR and lists one record per CDR3 protein. The sample has hundreds of thousands of distinct CDR3 sequences; approximately 20% are singletons. Sequenced sample: blood. The receptors originated from a man in his forties with Graves' ophthalmopathy.

The genes are TRBV7-9 and TRBJ2-3; no reliable D call. The CDR3 has 14 amino acids. V was pared by 1 base and J by 6 bases, with 11 bases between. Germline V CDR1 and CDR2: SEHNR, FQNEAQ (reference sequence). For the CDR3, the DNA is TGTGCCAGCAGCTTAGTTGGGCGTGGGGATACGCAGTATTTT. As protein: CASSLVGRGDTQYF.

This clonotype showed up many times. This rearrangement joins TRBV7-2 to TRBJ2-3, with 12 nucleotides matching TRBD2. This CDR3 spans 14 amino acids. The germline gives CDR1 SGHTA, CDR2 FQGNSA. Germline trimming cut 5 bases from V and 7 bases from J; bases unmatched to any gene: 4. The CDR3: CASSIGLAGNTQYF. The CDR3 DNA is TGTGCCAGCAGCATCGGACTAGCGGGAAATACGCAGTATTTT. The whole variable domain, remainder taken from reference TRBV7-2 and TRBJ2-3, is GAGVSQSPSNKVTEKGKDVELRCDPISGHTALYWYRQSLGQGLEFLIYFQGNSAPDKSGLPSDRFSAERTGGSVSTLTIQRTQQEDSAVYLCASSIGLAGNTQYFGPGTRLTVL.

The CDR3 nucleotides read TGTGCCAGCAGCTTTTGGACCCCAGGAGTGACCCAGTACTTC. It yields the protein CASSFWTPGVTQYF. V gene TRBV5-6 combines with J gene TRBJ2-5; D is uncertain. This CDR3 spans 14 amino acids. The V gene lost 2 bases and the J gene lost 7 bases, with 15 bases spanning the gap. Germline V gene lookup returns CDR1 SGHDT and CDR2 YYEEEE.

The chain links TRBV7-2 to TRBJ2-7; D is possibly TRBD1 or TRBD2 (5 bases each). CDR3 length: 14 amino acids. In germline, CDR1 is SGHTA, CDR2 FQGNSA. V lost 7 bases, J lost 1 base, and 14 bases lay in between. CDR3 loop: CASNRDPVSYEQYF. CDR3 DNA: TGTGCCAGCAATCGGGACCCTGTATCCTACGAGCAGTACTTC.

The table lists this clonotype with many counts. The V gene is TRBV2, the J gene TRBJ2-2, with D tentatively TRBD2 (5 bases). Germline CDR1 SNHLY, CDR2 FYNNEI. Trimming removed 6 bases from V and 6 bases from J, with 8 bases in between. CDR3 length: 12 residues. CDR3 in amino acids: CASRKDSGELFF. The DNA of the CDR3 is TGTGCCAGCAGAAAGGACTCCGGGGAGCTGTTTTTT.

This clonotype was observed many times. The chain combines TRBV30 with TRBJ2-7; 9 bases fit TRBD1. V gave up 6 bases and J gave up 1 base; unmatched junction bases: 4. There are 13 residues in the CDR3. Germline CDR1 GTSNPN, CDR2 SVGIG (reference sequence). DNA for the CDR3: TGTGCCTGCGACAGGGGGTTGTCCTACGAGCAGTACTTC. It yields the protein CACDRGLSYEQYF.

This clonotype was seen a handful of times. The chain couples TRBV7-2 to TRBJ2-4; a possible D gene is TRBD1 (5 bases). The V and J ends lost 1 base and 5 bases respectively, with 12 bases between them. The CDR3 consists of 15 residues. In germline, CDR1 is SGHTA, CDR2 FQGNSA. The CDR3 coding sequence is TGTGCCAGCAGCTTAGGCCCGGGCAGGGAAAACATTCAGTACTTC. Its protein is CASSLGPGRENIQYF.

DNA of the CDR3: TGCAGTGCAGGGAGAACAGGGGTAGAGACCCAGTACTTC. Protein: CSAGRTGVETQYF. The chain carries TRBV20-1 and TRBJ2-5, with 7 bases that match TRBD1. This CDR3 spans 13 amino acids. CDR1 and CDR2 (germline): DFQATT, SNEGSKA (reference sequence). V lost 6 bases to trimming and J lost 4 bases; unmatched junction nucleotides: 8.

This chain uses TRBV28 with TRBJ2-5; 8 bases agree with TRBD2. The germline gives CDR1 MDHEN, CDR2 SYDVKM. This CDR3 is 15 amino acids long. Germline trimming cut 4 bases from V and 2 bases from J; bases unmatched to any gene: 6. DNA of the CDR3: TGTGCCAGCAGTTCGCCGGGACTAGGGCAAGAGACCCAGTACTTC. Translation: CASSSPGLGQETQYF.

This clonotype has at least ten counts. The chain uses TRBV6-1 and TRBJ2-7; 12 nucleotides match TRBD2. Germline V gene sequence: CDR1 MNHNS, CDR2 SASEGT. The CDR3 length is 15 residues. The trim removed 5 bases at V and 4 bases at J, leaving 6 bases unmatched. The CDR3 sequence: CASSPATSGSYEQYF. CDR3 DNA sequence: TGTGCCAGCAGTCCGGCGACTAGCGGGAGTTACGAGCAGTACTTC.

The chain is built from TRBV20-1 and TRBJ2-3; D gene uncertain. Trimming removed 4 bases at V and 2 bases at J, with 10 bases between. The CDR3 loop spans 13 amino acids. CDR1 and CDR2 from the germline V gene are DFQATT and SNEGSKA (reference sequence). This CDR3 is CSATTRPTDTQYF. CDR3 coding DNA: TGCAGTGCTACTACCCGCCCCACAGATACGCAGTATTTT.

CDR3 amino acids: CASSLSGMGGTEAFF. CDR3 DNA sequence: TGTGCCAGCAGCCTCTCGGGGATGGGGGGCACTGAAGCTTTCTTT. The rearrangement uses TRBV7-9 and TRBJ1-1; tentative D call: TRBD1 (5 bases). Trimming shortened V by 5 bases and J by 4 bases, and 17 bases separated the two germline ends. The CDR3 has 15 residues. Germline CDR1 is SEHNR and CDR2 is FQNEAQ (reference sequence). Full variable domain (remainder filled in from reference TRBV7-9 and TRBJ1-1): DTGVSQNPRHKITKRGQNVTFRCDPISEHNRLYWYRQTLGQGPEFLTYFQNEAQLEKSRLLSDRFSAERPKGSFSTLEIQRTEQGDSAMYLCASSLSGMGGTEAFFGQGTRLTVV.

This clonotype showed up many times. The V and J genes are TRBV29-1 and TRBJ2-3, with 13 bases aligning to TRBD2. The CDR3 is made up of 18 amino acids. Germline V gene data show CDR1 as SQVTM and CDR2 as ANQGSEA. V shed 4 bases, J shed 5 bases, and the junction held 15 bases outside the gene matches. For the CDR3, the DNA is TGCAGCGTTGCAACCGCCTTACTAGCGGGAGGGCCCAGAGATACGCAGTATTTT. It yields the protein CSVATALLAGGPRDTQYF.

This clonotype was counted at least ten times. The V call is TRBV2, the J call TRBJ2-5, with 8 bases aligning to TRBD1. V dropped 7 bases and J dropped 2; count of bases not matched to a gene: 6. This CDR3 is 14 amino acids long. From germline, CDR1 is SNHLY and CDR2 FYNNEI. In DNA form, the CDR3 reads TGTGCCAGCACGCAGGGGGCGTTGCAAGAGACCCAGTACTTC. This translates into CASTQGALQETQYF.

J is TRBJ2-1 and V is TRBV14; D not resolved. The germline V gene has CDR1 SGHDN and CDR2 FVKESK. The CDR3 length is 13 residues. The ends were cut back, 1 base at V and 5 bases at J, with 6 bases in the middle. The CDR3 DNA reads as TGTGCCAGCAGCCAAGTACAGAACAATGAGCAGTTCTTC. The encoded protein is CASSQVQNNEQFF.

In this sample, this clonotype turned up once. V usage is TRBV19 and J usage is TRBJ1-5; unclear D gene. This CDR3 has 15 amino acids. Trimming left V 3 bases short and J 1 base short, with 10 bases between. CDR1 and CDR2 from the germline V gene are LNHDA and SQIVND (reference sequence). The chain's CDR3 is CASSIMVASNQPQHF. The CDR3 DNA reads TGTGCCAGTAGTATCATGGTAGCGAGCAATCAGCCCCAGCATTTT.

This clonotype was found many times. The rearrangement links TRBV7-2 to TRBJ1-4; D gene uncertain. The CDR3 runs 13 residues. The V gene lost 2 bases and the J gene lost 7 bases, with 8 bases spanning the gap. Germline CDR1 and CDR2: SGHTA and FQGNSA. The CDR3 bases are TGTGCCAGCAGCTTAATTCGTGGTGAAAAACTGTTTTTT. Translation gives CASSLIRGEKLFF.

This clonotype was seen many times. The CDR3 here is CASSPRDRGTEAFF. CDR3 nucleotides: TGTGCCAGCAGCCCCCGGGACAGGGGCACTGAAGCTTTCTTT. The chain combines TRBV3-1 with TRBJ1-1; 10 bases are a match to TRBD1. Germline CDR1 LGHDT, CDR2 YNNKEL (reference sequence). The trim removed 4 bases at V and 4 bases at J, leaving 3 bases unmatched. This CDR3 has 14 amino acids.

The V and J genes are TRBV27 and TRBJ2-2, with D possibly being TRBD1 (6 bases). The CDR3 runs to 15 residues. Germline-derived CDR1 and CDR2 are MNHEY and SMNVEV (reference sequence). Trimming took off 6 bases at V and 4 bases at J, with 15 bases between the two ends. CDR3 sequence reads: CASRFRDKITGELFF. As DNA, the CDR3 is TGTGCCAGCAGATTCCGGGACAAGATCACCGGGGAGCTGTTTTTT.

This clonotype was recorded a few times. The chain links TRBV13 to TRBJ2-5; D is uncertain. Germline V gene sequence: CDR1 PRHDT, CDR2 FYEKMQ (reference sequence). The CDR3 is made up of 16 amino acids. Trimming shortened V by 2 bases and J by 1 base, and 14 bases separated the two germline ends. As DNA, the CDR3 is TGTGCCAGCAGCTTATACTCCGCGGCCCCCCAAGAGACCCAGTACTTC. Translated: CASSLYSAAPQETQYF.

This clonotype was counted at least ten times. J is TRBJ1-1 and V is TRBV20-1, with 9 nucleotides matching TRBD1. This CDR3 is 13 amino acids long. The germline V gene encodes CDR1 DFQATT and CDR2 SNEGSKA (reference sequence). The CDR3 DNA reads TGCGGGAAACAGGGGGCTCTGAACACTGAAGCTTTCTTT. Its translation: CGKQGALNTEAFF.